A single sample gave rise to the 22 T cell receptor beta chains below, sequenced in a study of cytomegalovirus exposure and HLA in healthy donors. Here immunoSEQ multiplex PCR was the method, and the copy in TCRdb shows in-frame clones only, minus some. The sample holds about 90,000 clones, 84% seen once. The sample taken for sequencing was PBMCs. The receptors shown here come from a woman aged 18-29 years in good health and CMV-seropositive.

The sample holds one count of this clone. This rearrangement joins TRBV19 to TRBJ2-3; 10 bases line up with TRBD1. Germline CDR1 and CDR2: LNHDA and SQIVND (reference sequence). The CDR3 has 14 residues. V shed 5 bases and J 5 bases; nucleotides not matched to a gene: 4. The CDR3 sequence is CASSWDRGGDTQYF. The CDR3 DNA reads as TGTGCCAGTAGTTGGGACAGGGGAGGAGATACGCAGTATTTT.

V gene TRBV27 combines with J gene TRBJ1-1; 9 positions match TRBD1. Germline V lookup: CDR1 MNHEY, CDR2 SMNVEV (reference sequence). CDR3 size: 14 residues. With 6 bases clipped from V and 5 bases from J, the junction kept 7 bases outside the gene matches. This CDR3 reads CASRKQGAPTEAFF. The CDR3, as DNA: TGTGCCAGCAGGAAACAGGGGGCGCCGACTGAAGCTTTCTTT.

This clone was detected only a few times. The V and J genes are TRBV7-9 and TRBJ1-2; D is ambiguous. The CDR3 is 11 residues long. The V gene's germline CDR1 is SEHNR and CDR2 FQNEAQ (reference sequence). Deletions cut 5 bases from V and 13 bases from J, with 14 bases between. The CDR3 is CASSDQVGGTF. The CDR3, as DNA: TGTGCCAGCAGCGACCAGGTGGGAGGCACCTTC.

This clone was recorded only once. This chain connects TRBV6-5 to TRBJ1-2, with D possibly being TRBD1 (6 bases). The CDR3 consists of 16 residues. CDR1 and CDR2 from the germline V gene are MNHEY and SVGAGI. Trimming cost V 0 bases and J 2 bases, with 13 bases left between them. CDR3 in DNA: TGTGCCAGCAGTTACTCGATGGTTACAGGGAACTATGGCTACACCTTC. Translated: CASSYSMVTGNYGYTF.

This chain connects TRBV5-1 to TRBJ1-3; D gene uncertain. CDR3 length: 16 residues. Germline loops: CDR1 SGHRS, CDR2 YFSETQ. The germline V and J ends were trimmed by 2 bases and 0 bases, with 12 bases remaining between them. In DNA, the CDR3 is TGCGCCAGCAGCTTAAGCCAGACAAGCTCTGGAAACACCATATATTTT. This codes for CASSLSQTSSGNTIYF.

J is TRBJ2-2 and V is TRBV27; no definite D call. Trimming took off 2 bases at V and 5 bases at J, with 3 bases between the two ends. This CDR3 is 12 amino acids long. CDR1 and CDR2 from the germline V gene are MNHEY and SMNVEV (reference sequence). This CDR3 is CASSLETGELFF. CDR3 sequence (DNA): TGTGCCAGCAGTTTAGAGACCGGGGAGCTGTTTTTT.

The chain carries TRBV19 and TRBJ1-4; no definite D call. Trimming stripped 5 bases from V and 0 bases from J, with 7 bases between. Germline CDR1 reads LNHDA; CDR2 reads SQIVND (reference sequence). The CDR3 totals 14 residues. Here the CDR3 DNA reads TGTGCCAGTAGTTTCCGTGCAACTAATGAAAAACTGTTTTTT. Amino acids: CASSFRATNEKLFF. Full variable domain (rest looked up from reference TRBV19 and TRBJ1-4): DGGITQSPKYLFRKEGQNVTLSCEQNLNHDAMYWYRQDPGQGLRLIYYSQIVNDFQKGDIAEGYSVSREKKESFPLTVTSAQKNPTAFYLCASSFRATNEKLFFGSGTQLSVL.

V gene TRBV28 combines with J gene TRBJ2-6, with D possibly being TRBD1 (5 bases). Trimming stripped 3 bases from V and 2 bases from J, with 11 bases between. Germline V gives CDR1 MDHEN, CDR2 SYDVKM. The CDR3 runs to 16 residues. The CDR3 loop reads CASSFFAGTGANVLTF. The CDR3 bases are TGTGCCAGCAGTTTTTTTGCAGGGACTGGGGCCAACGTCCTGACTTTC.

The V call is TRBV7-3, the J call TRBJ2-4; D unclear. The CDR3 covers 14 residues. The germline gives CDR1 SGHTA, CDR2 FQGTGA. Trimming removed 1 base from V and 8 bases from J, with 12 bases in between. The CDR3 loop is CASSLNGREDIQYF. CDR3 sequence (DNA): TGTGCCAGCAGCTTAAACGGCAGAGAGGACATTCAGTACTTC.

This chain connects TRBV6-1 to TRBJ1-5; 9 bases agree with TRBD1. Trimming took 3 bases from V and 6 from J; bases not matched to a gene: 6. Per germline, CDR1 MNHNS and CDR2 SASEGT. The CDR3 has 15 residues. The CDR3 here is CASSEGQGWGQPQHF. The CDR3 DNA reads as TGTGCCAGCAGTGAGGGACAGGGCTGGGGTCAGCCCCAGCATTTT.

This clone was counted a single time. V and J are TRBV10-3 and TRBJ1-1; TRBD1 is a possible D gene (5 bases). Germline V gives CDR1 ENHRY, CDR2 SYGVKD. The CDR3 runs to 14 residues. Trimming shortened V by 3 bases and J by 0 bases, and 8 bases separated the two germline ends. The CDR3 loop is CAISEGALNTEAFF. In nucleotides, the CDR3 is TGTGCCATCAGTGAAGGGGCCTTGAACACTGAAGCTTTCTTT.

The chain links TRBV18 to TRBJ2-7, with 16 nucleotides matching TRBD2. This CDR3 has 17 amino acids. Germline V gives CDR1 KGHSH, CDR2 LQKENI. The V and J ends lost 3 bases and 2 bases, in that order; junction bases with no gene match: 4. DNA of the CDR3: TGTGCCAGCTCACCCCCGGGACTAGCGGGGGGGACCTACGAGCAGTACTTC. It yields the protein CASSPPGLAGGTYEQYF.

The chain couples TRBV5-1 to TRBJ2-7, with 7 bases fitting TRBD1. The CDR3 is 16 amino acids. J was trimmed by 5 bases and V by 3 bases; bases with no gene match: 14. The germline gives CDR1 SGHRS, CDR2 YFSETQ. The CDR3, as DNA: TGCGCCAGCAGCTCCCCTGCATACAGGGGCAACAACGAGCAGTACTTC. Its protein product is CASSSPAYRGNNEQYF.

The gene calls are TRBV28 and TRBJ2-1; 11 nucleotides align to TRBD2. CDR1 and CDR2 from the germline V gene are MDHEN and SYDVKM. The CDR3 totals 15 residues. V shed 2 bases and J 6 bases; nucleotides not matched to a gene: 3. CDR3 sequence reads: CASSLGLAGGNEQFF. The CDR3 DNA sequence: TGTGCCAGCAGTTTAGGGCTAGCGGGGGGCAATGAGCAGTTCTTC.

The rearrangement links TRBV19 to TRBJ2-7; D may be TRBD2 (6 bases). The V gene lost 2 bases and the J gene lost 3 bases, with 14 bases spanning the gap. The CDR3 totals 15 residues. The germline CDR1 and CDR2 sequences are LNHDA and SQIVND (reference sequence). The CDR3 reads CASSITGVRGYEQYF. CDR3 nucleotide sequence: TGTGCCAGTAGTATAACGGGGGTAAGGGGCTACGAGCAGTACTTC.

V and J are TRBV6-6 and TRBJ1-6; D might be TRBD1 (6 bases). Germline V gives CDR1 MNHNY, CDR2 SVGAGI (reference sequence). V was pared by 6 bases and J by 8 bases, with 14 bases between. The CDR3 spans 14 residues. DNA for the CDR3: TGTGCCAGCAGCAACAGGGCGTCGGATTCACCCCTCCACTTT. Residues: CASSNRASDSPLHF.

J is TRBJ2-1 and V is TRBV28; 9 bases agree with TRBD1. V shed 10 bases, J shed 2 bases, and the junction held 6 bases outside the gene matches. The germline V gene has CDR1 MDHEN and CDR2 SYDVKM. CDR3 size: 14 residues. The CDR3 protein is CATTQGAPYNEQFF. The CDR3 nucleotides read TGTGCCACCACACAGGGGGCGCCCTACAATGAGCAGTTCTTC. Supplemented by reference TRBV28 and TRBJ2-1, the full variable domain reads DVKVTQSSRYLVKRTGEKVFLECVQDMDHENMFWYRQDPGLGLRLIYFSYDVKMKEKGDIPEGYSVSREKKERFSLILESASTNQTSMYLCATTQGAPYNEQFFGPGTRLTVL.

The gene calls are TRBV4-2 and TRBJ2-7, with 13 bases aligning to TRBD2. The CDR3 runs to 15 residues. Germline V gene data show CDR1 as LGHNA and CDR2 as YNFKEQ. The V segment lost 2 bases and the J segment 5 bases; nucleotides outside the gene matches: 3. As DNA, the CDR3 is TGTGCCAGCAGCCAATCACTAGCGGGGGGGAACGAGCAGTACTTC. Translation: CASSQSLAGGNEQYF.

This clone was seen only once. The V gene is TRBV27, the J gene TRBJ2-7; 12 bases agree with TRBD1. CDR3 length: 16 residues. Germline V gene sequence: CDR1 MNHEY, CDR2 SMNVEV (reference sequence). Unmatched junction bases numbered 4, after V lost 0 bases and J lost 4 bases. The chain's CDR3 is CASSLSGGQGAYEQYF. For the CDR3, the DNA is TGTGCCAGCAGTTTATCCGGGGGACAGGGGGCGTACGAGCAGTACTTC.

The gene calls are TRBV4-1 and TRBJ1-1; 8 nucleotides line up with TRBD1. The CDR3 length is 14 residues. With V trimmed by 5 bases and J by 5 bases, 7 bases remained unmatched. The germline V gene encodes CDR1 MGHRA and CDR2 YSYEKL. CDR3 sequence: CASSFDRGFTEAFF. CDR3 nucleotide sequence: TGCGCCAGCAGCTTTGACAGGGGATTTACTGAAGCTTTCTTT.

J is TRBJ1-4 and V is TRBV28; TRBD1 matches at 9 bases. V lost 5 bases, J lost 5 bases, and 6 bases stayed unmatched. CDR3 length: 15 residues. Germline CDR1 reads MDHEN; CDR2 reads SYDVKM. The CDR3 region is CASSILTGGNEKLFF. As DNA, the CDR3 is TGTGCCAGCAGTATCCTGACAGGGGGGAATGAAAAACTGTTTTTT. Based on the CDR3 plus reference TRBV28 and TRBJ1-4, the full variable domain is DVKVTQSSRYLVKRTGEKVFLECVQDMDHENMFWYRQDPGLGLRLIYFSYDVKMKEKGDIPEGYSVSREKKERFSLILESASTNQTSMYLCASSILTGGNEKLFFGSGTQLSVL.

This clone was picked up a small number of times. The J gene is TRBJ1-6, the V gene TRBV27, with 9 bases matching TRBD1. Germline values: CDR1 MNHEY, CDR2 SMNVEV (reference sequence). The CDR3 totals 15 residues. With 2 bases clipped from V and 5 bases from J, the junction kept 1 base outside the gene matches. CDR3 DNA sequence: TGTGCCAGCAGTTTAGGGACAGGGAATAATTCACCCCTCCACTTT. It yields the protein CASSLGTGNNSPLHF.